Sequencing of this T cell receptor (beta chain) was carried out in a study of vaccination effects on CD4 cells after COVID-19. Data came from immunoSEQ multiplex PCR; TCRdb stores just in-frame clones and leaves some out. The sample includes around 37,000 clones, about 70% of them seen just once. The V and J ends lost 0 bases and 6 bases respectively, with 6 bases between them. The CDR3 runs 12 residues. Germline values: CDR1 SGHTA, CDR2 FQGNSA. At the end of approximately 10 days of culture, CD4+ T cells were isolated. A note on this clone: Its antigen is not identified.

Study-level results: The study had few convalescent patients and no early post-infection timepoints.

This specimen was CD4+ T cells from PBMCs cultured without peptide, taken before COVID-19 vaccination. The genes are TRBV7-2 and TRBJ2-7; D remains unclear. The receptor was derived from a human donor who received a COVID-19 vaccine. The CDR3 loop reads CASSLARGEQYF. As DNA, the CDR3 is TGTGCCAGCAGCTTAGCGCGCGGCGAGCAGTACTTC.